These T cell receptor beta chains were read from a single sample in a study of cytomegalovirus exposure and HLA in healthy donors. Only in-frame clones appear in the TCRdb table, and some are missing; sequencing was by immunoSEQ multiplex PCR. The data show roughly 140,000 clones, about 64% seen once. The sequencing sample was made of PBMCs. The receptors originated from a woman in her 30s in good health and CMV-seropositive. The CDR3 runs from the conserved cysteine through the conserved F or W. D genes are given only for firm matches. Clone size, where shown, is once, few, many, or a class for clones that have expanded.

J gene,CDR3 length,V gene,D gene,clone size,CDR3 DNA,CDR3 protein
TRBJ1-2,11,TRBV11-2,-,-,TGTGCCAGCAGCTTGGGGCGCGGCTACACCTTC,CASSLGRGYTF
TRBJ2-5,13,TRBV19,TRBD1,-,TGTGCCAGTAGTATTACAGGGGGTAAGACCCAGTACTTC,CASSITGGKTQYF
TRBJ2-7,13,TRBV5-1,-,-,TGCGCCAGTTCGACAGGAAACTCCTACGAGCAGTACTTC,CASSTGNSYEQYF
TRBJ1-2,19,TRBV5-1,TRBD1,few,TGCGCCAGCAGCTTGGAAGGCAGGGGGACCCTAGCTATCTTGGGCGGCTACACCTTC,CASSLEGRGTLAILGGYTF
TRBJ2-3,13,TRBV13,TRBD2,few,TGTGCCAGCAGTTCGCGGGAGCTATATACGCAGTATTTT,CASSSRELYTQYF
TRBJ2-3,14,TRBV29-1,TRBD2,-,TGCAGCGTGATAAGCGGGAGAGGCACAGATACGCAGTATTTT,CSVISGRGTDTQYF
TRBJ2-3,17,TRBV27,TRBD2,-,TGTGCCAGCAGTTTATCGAGGAGACTAGCGGCCACAGATACGCAGTATTTT,CASSLSRRLAATDTQYF
TRBJ1-3,13,TRBV7-2,-,-,TGTGCCAGCAGCCCCAGGCAGAGAAACACCATATATTTT,CASSPRQRNTIYF
TRBJ2-1,16,TRBV7-6,TRBD2,few,TGTGCCAGCAGCTGGACTAGCGGGGCCCTATACAATGAGCAGTTCTTC,CASSWTSGALYNEQFF
TRBJ1-5,13,TRBV27,-,few,TGTGCCAGCAGTTTTAGTAGAAATCAGCCCCAGCATTTT,CASSFSRNQPQHF
TRBJ2-3,16,TRBV5-4,TRBD2,-,TGTGCCAGCAGCCTGGGACTAGCGGGAGTCACAGATACGCAGTATTTT,CASSLGLAGVTDTQYF
TRBJ1-4,14,TRBV7-9,-,-,TGTGCCAGCAGCCAACCGGCGGGGGGTGAAAAACTGTTTTTT,CASSQPAGGEKLFF
TRBJ1-2,15,TRBV9,-,-,TGTGCCAGCAGCGCTTCCTTACAGGGTGACTATGGCTACACCTTC,CASSASLQGDYGYTF
TRBJ2-5,13,TRBV18,-,few,TGTGCCAGCTCACCCCGGGGTCAGGAGACCCAGTACTTC,CASSPRGQETQYF
TRBJ1-1,19,TRBV7-6,TRBD1,-,TGTGCCAGCAGCGGTCGACTAGGGACAGGGCTGGGGTCGAACACTGAAGCTTTCTTT,CASSGRLGTGLGSNTEAFF
TRBJ2-3,11,TRBV27,-,-,TGTGCCAGCGGACACACAGATACGCAGTATTTT,CASGHTDTQYF
TRBJ2-6,15,TRBV27,-,-,TGTGCCAGCGGAGCAGCCTCGGCTGGGGCCAACGTCCTGACTTTC,CASGAASAGANVLTF
TRBJ2-3,18,TRBV19,-,-,TGTGCCAGTAGTATAGATCTCTACGGGGGGCCCAGCACAGATACGCAGTATTTT,CASSIDLYGGPSTDTQYF
TRBJ2-5,16,TRBV11-3,TRBD1,-,TGTGCCAGCAGCTTAGGAGGGGCGACAGGGACGGAGACCCAGTACTTC,CASSLGGATGTETQYF
TRBJ2-7,13,TRBV27,TRBD2,-,TGTGCCAGCAGTTTAAGGCGGGGGTTCGAGCAGTACTTC,CASSLRRGFEQYF
TRBJ1-3,14,TRBV15,-,-,TGTGCCACCAGCAGAGACGGCTCTGGAAACACCATATATTTT,CATSRDGSGNTIYF
TRBJ2-7,14,TRBV10-3,TRBD1,-,TGTGCCATCAGTCCGTCACAGGGGGCGGGCGAGCAGTACTTC,CAISPSQGAGEQYF
TRBJ2-5,14,TRBV29-1,TRBD2,-,TGCAGCGTTGGGGCGGGAGATGTCCAAGAGACCCAGTACTTC,CSVGAGDVQETQYF
TRBJ2-1,13,TRBV10-1,-,-,TGCGCCAGTAGTCAGGGGACCTACAATGAGCAGTTCTTC,CASSQGTYNEQFF
TRBJ2-1,13,TRBV29-1,TRBD2,-,TGCAGCGTTCGAGCGGGAGAGTACAATGAGCAGTTCTTC,CSVRAGEYNEQFF
TRBJ1-4,14,TRBV29-1,TRBD1,-,TGCAGCGTTGAACGTTACCAGGGGGCGGGGATGCTGTTTTTT,CSVERYQGAGMLFF
TRBJ2-1,15,TRBV7-9,-,-,TGTGCCAGCAGCTTAGCGCGTCCCGGGGACAATGAGCAGTTCTTC,CASSLARPGDNEQFF
TRBJ2-7,15,TRBV27,-,few,TGTGCCAGCCCACCTACGGGCGGGGACTCCTACGAGCAGTACTTC,CASPPTGGDSYEQYF
TRBJ1-4,15,TRBV6-5,-,once,TGTGCCAGCAGTTCCGCAGGTGGGGCCGGGGAAAAACTGTTTTTT,CASSSAGGAGEKLFF
TRBJ2-1,13,TRBV29-1,-,-,TGCAGCGCCGCTGAGGGATCCCCCAATGAGCAGTTCTTC,CSAAEGSPNEQFF
TRBJ2-2,12,TRBV15,-,few,TGTGCCACCAGCACCTCGACCGGGGAGCTGTTTTTT,CATSTSTGELFF
TRBJ2-3,14,TRBV19,TRBD2,-,TGTGCCAGTAGTAGCGGGAGGGATAGCGATACGCAGTATTTT,CASSSGRDSDTQYF
TRBJ2-7,17,TRBV18,-,few,TGTGCCAGCTCACCACGGCGGGGGCTCGGGTACATTTACGAGCAGTACTTC,CASSPRRGLGYIYEQYF
TRBJ1-2,14,TRBV7-9,-,few,TGTGCCAGCAGCTTAGATGGCCAGGTCTATGGCTACACCTTC,CASSLDGQVYGYTF
TRBJ2-2,14,TRBV2,-,-,TGTGCCAGCAGTGAAGAAGAGGGCACCGGGGAGCTGTTTTTT,CASSEEEGTGELFF
TRBJ1-1,13,TRBV19,-,few,TGTGCCAGTAGTATTAACGGTAACACTGAAGCTTTCTTT,CASSINGNTEAFF
TRBJ2-7,12,TRBV5-1,-,-,TGCGCCAGCGCAGAGGGTAATTACGAGCAGTACTTC,CASAEGNYEQYF
TRBJ2-5,13,TRBV5-7,-,-,TGTGTTGGGCCCGGACTACTCAAGAAGACCCAGTACTTC,CVGPGLLKKTQYF
TRBJ2-7,15,TRBV5-4,TRBD2,-,TGTGCCAGCAGCCCCCGGAGCGGGGATGGTTACGAGCAGTACTTC,CASSPRSGDGYEQYF
TRBJ2-1,18,TRBV11-3,TRBD2,few,TGTGCCAGCAGCCCCCCGGTACATAGACTAGCGGGTTACAATGAGCAGTTCTTC,CASSPPVHRLAGYNEQFF
TRBJ2-7,14,TRBV9,TRBD2,-,TGTGCCAGCAGCGGTGGGACTAGTTTTTACGAGCAGTACTTC,CASSGGTSFYEQYF